These 32 T cell receptor beta chains originate from one sample sequenced in a study of OX40 agonist ivuxolimab in advanced cancers. Sequencing was performed with immunoSEQ multiplex PCR; in TCRdb, only in-frame clones are kept and a portion is missing. The data show 84,000 or so clones, with over 75% seen just once and 0.25% to 0.3% held by the top ten. The specimen comprised CD4+ or CD8+ T cells sorted from blood, sampled in a trial of the OX40 agonist ivuxolimab. The receptors originated from an adult with an advanced solid tumor such as melanoma, head and neck, liver or kidney cancer.

The chain carries TRBV11-2 and TRBJ2-3; D is perhaps TRBD2 (5 bases). The CDR3 runs 16 residues. Germline CDR1 and CDR2: SGHAT and FQNNGV. V shed 2 bases and J shed 1 base, with 13 bases lying between them. For the CDR3, the DNA is TGTGCCAGCAGCTTACGAGCGGACGGGCGCACAGATACGCAGTATTTT. Its translation is CASSLRADGRTDTQYF.

The chain joins TRBV4-1 to TRBJ2-3; TRBD2 matches 11 bases. CDR3 length equals 17 residues. Germline CDR1 MGHRA, CDR2 YSYEKL. With V trimmed by 0 bases and J by 7 bases, 9 bases remained unmatched. In DNA form, the CDR3 reads TGCGCCAGCAGCCAAGAGGTAGCGGGGGGGCCCATGAATACGCAGTATTTT. It codes for CASSQEVAGGPMNTQYF.

This clone was seen a handful of times. The chain joins TRBV10-3 to TRBJ1-6; 7 nucleotides line up with TRBD1. CDR3 size: 14 residues. Germline CDR1 ENHRY, CDR2 SYGVKD. Trimming cost V 0 bases and J 10 bases; bases outside gene matches: 3. The CDR3 DNA reads as TGTGCCATCAGTGAGTCACAGGGGAACTCACCCCTCCACTTT. Its protein product is CAISESQGNSPLHF.

The chain employs TRBV7-8 and TRBJ2-1; the D is unclear. Germline-derived CDR1 and CDR2 are SGHVS and FQNEAQ. V was pared by 1 base and J by 2 bases, with 6 bases between. The CDR3 runs 14 residues. The CDR3 nucleotides read TGTGCCAGCAGCTTAGAGTCGGCCTACAATGAGCAGTTCTTC. It codes for CASSLESAYNEQFF.

This sequence joins TRBV11-2 and TRBJ2-3, with 9 bases fitting TRBD1. V dropped 5 bases and J dropped 7; count of bases not matched to a gene: 10. In germline, CDR1 is SGHAT, CDR2 FQNNGV. There are 15 residues in the CDR3. The CDR3 protein is CASSPSGTGKNTQYF. CDR3 bases: TGTGCCAGCAGCCCCTCCGGGACAGGGAAGAATACGCAGTATTTT.

The chain has TRBV27 and TRBJ2-1; 11 nucleotides match TRBD1. The ends lost 5 bases at V and 9 bases at J; junction bases unmatched: 6. Germline values: CDR1 MNHEY, CDR2 SMNVEV (reference sequence). The CDR3 sequence is 14 residues long. CDR3 loop: CASSPGQGVGEQFF. The CDR3 DNA is TGTGCCAGCAGTCCGGGACAGGGGGTTGGTGAGCAGTTCTTC.

This rearrangement joins TRBV5-1 to TRBJ2-5, with D tentatively TRBD2 (6 bases). The germline V gene encodes CDR1 SGHRS and CDR2 YFSETQ. Trimming removed 5 bases at V and 1 base at J, with 12 bases between. The CDR3 has 14 amino acids. In nucleotides, the CDR3 is TGCGCCAGCAGACCACCGGGACTCCAAGAGACCCAGTACTTC. Encoded protein: CASRPPGLQETQYF.

The chain joins TRBV18 to TRBJ2-7; tentatively, D is TRBD1 (6 bases). Trimming removed 4 bases at V and 6 bases at J, with 10 bases between. Germline CDR1 reads KGHSH; CDR2 reads LQKENI. The CDR3 contains 12 residues. The CDR3 loop is CASSRDRSEQYF. The CDR3 nucleotides read TGTGCCAGCTCACGCGACAGGAGCGAGCAGTACTTC.

The sample holds a few counts of this clone. Other DNA sequences in this sample translate to the same CDR3. This chain uses TRBV7-6 with TRBJ1-5; D uncertain. V lost 1 base and J lost 2, with 9 bases in between. The CDR3 covers 15 residues. CDR1 and CDR2 (germline): SGHVS, FNYEAQ. The CDR3: CASSLGGGGNQPQHF. The CDR3 nucleotides read TGTGCCAGCAGCTTAGGAGGAGGTGGCAATCAGCCCCAGCATTTT.

The chain uses TRBV6-5 and TRBJ1-2, with D tentatively TRBD1 (5 bases). Germline V CDR1 and CDR2: MNHEY, SVGAGI. The CDR3 runs 14 residues. The V and J ends lost 6 bases and 4 bases respectively, with 15 bases between them. CDR3 bases: TGTGCCAGCAGCCGGGTCCCAACAGGCTATGGCTACACCTTC. It translates to CASSRVPTGYGYTF.

The chain links TRBV7-8 to TRBJ2-2, with TRBD2 as a possible D gene (5 bases). The CDR3 is made up of 17 amino acids. Germline assignment: CDR1 SGHVS and CDR2 FQNEAQ. Trimming took 5 bases from V and 1 from J, leaving 17 bases between them. This CDR3 is CASSPLGIGVNTGELFF. Here the CDR3 DNA reads TGTGCCAGCAGCCCCTTAGGTATCGGGGTGAACACCGGGGAGCTGTTTTTT.

A note on this clone: At one boundary the junction diverges from the germline segment, which might be a read error. The V gene is TRBV2, the J gene TRBJ2-5; 11 bases align to TRBD2. Germline CDR1 reads SNHLY; CDR2 reads FYNNEI. The CDR3 has 15 residues. CDR3 amino acids: CTSSPTSGTQETQYF. CDR3 bases: TGTACCAGCAGTCCGACTAGCGGGACTCAAGAGACCCAGTACTTC.

Only a few counts were recorded for this clone. V gene TRBV9 combines with J gene TRBJ1-5; 9 nucleotides match TRBD1. Germline CDR1 reads SGDLS; CDR2 reads YYNGEE. V gave up 0 bases and J gave up 7 bases; unmatched junction bases: 5. The CDR3 is made up of 15 amino acids. CDR3 DNA sequence: TGTGCCAGCAGCGTAGGCGGGACAGGGAACCAGCCCCAGCATTTT. This translates into CASSVGGTGNQPQHF.

This clone was seen once. The V and J genes are TRBV10-2 and TRBJ2-5; 10 bases align to TRBD2. The CDR3 runs to 15 residues. Germline assignment: CDR1 WSHSY and CDR2 SAAADI. V trimming: 6 bases; J trimming: 4 bases; junction bases outside the gene matches: 8. The CDR3, as DNA: TGCGCCAGCAGAGTGAGCGGGGGGGGAGGAGAGACCCAGTACTTC. Translated: CASRVSGGGGETQYF.

The chain is built from TRBV5-1 and TRBJ2-3, with D unclear. The V and J ends lost 7 bases and 2 bases respectively, with 14 bases between them. This CDR3 spans 14 amino acids. CDR1 is SGHRS, CDR2 YFSETQ, per germline. This CDR3 is CASLSPENTDTQYF. CDR3 bases: TGCGCCAGCCTCTCTCCTGAAAACACAGATACGCAGTATTTT. Filled out from reference TRBV5-1 and TRBJ2-3, the complete variable domain reads KAGVTQTPRYLIKTRGQQVTLSCSPISGHRSVSWYQQTPGQGLQFLFEYFSETQRNKGNFPGRFSGRQFSNSRSEMNVSTLELGDSALYLCASLSPENTDTQYFGPGTRLTVL.

This chain links TRBV7-2 with TRBJ2-7, with 12 bases lining up with TRBD2. Losses at the gene ends were 0 bases for V and 2 bases for J; bases not matched to a gene: 2. The CDR3 has 16 amino acids. Looked up from germline, CDR1 is SGHTA and CDR2 is FQGNSA. Here the CDR3 reads CASSLATSGGAYEQYF. The DNA for the CDR3 is TGTGCCAGCAGCTTAGCGACTAGCGGGGGCGCCTACGAGCAGTACTTC.

The chain carries TRBV5-4 and TRBJ1-1; the D is unclear. Germline loops: CDR1 SGHNT, CDR2 YYREEE (reference sequence). V gave up 0 bases and J gave up 1 base, with 4 bases separating them. The CDR3 runs 13 residues. The CDR3 DNA is TGTGCCAGCAGCTTGGCTGGGAACACTGAAGCTTTCTTT. Amino acid sequence: CASSLAGNTEAFF.

V is TRBV10-1 and J is TRBJ1-1, with 8 nucleotides matching TRBD1. J lost 5 bases, V lost 5 bases, and 10 bases had no gene match. This CDR3 has 15 residues. Per germline, CDR1 WNHNN and CDR2 SYGVQD (reference sequence). Here the CDR3 DNA reads TGCGCCAGCAGTATAGGACAGGGACTACGGACTGAAGCTTTCTTT. It encodes CASSIGQGLRTEAFF.

This clone was found once. The chain uses TRBV19 and TRBJ1-5; D unresolved. The length of the CDR3 is 13 residues. Germline CDR1 reads LNHDA; CDR2 reads SQIVND (reference sequence). V lost 3 bases and J lost 6, with 9 bases in between. The CDR3 loop is CASSIKRAQPQHF. The CDR3 DNA reads TGTGCCAGTAGTATCAAGAGGGCTCAGCCCCAGCATTTT.

The chain employs TRBV10-2 and TRBJ2-7, with 9 bases aligning to TRBD1. The CDR3 length is 15 residues. The ends lost 9 bases at V and 1 base at J; junction bases unmatched: 10. Germline CDR1 reads WSHSY; CDR2 reads SAAADI. CDR3 bases: TGCGCCAGTGACGTAGGGACAGGGAAATCCTACGAGCAGTACTTC. This gives the protein CASDVGTGKSYEQYF.

This clone was picked up a small number of times. This chain joins TRBV30 and TRBJ1-2; 9 bases match TRBD1. The germline V gene encodes CDR1 GTSNPN and CDR2 SVGIG (reference sequence). CDR3 length: 14 amino acids. V shed 0 bases and J 4 bases; nucleotides not matched to a gene: 3. The CDR3 region is CAWSVTGGIYGYTF. CDR3 DNA: TGTGCCTGGAGTGTAACAGGGGGCATCTATGGCTACACCTTC.

The rearrangement uses TRBV6-6 and TRBJ2-3, with TRBD2 identical over 10 bases. There are 13 residues in the CDR3. CDR1 MNHNY and CDR2 SVGAGI come from the germline V gene (reference sequence). Trimming removed 6 bases from V and 5 bases from J; junction bases left unmatched: 2. CDR3 DNA: TGTGCCAGCAGGGTAGCGGGGGGAGATACGCAGTATTTT. Its protein is CASRVAGGDTQYF.

This CDR3 is CASRRDRDTQYF. CDR3 DNA: TGTGCCAGCAGGAGGGACCGAGATACGCAGTATTTT. The chain carries TRBV2 and TRBJ2-3; TRBD1 or TRBD2 may be the D gene (5 bases each). Germline V CDR1 and CDR2: SNHLY, FYNNEI. This CDR3 spans 12 amino acids. Trimming shortened V by 6 bases and J by 5 bases, and 9 bases separated the two germline ends.

This chain connects TRBV7-9 to TRBJ1-1, with D possibly being TRBD1 (6 bases). V was cut by 5 bases and J by 5 bases, with 18 bases left in between. The V gene's germline CDR1 is SEHNR and CDR2 FQNEAQ (reference sequence). This CDR3 contains 15 residues. The CDR3 coding sequence is TGTGCCAGCAGCCAGCCGGGACATTGGGGGACTGAAGCTTTCTTT. It codes for CASSQPGHWGTEAFF. Together with reference TRBV7-9 and TRBJ1-1, the CDR3 gives the full variable domain: DTGVSQNPRHKITKRGQNVTFRCDPISEHNRLYWYRQTLGQGPEFLTYFQNEAQLEKSRLLSDRFSAERPKGSFSTLEIQRTEQGDSAMYLCASSQPGHWGTEAFFGQGTRLTVV.

The J gene is TRBJ1-5, the V gene TRBV7-9, with a tentative D call TRBD1 (6 bases). CDR3 length: 14 amino acids. Germline lookup yields CDR1 SEHNR and CDR2 FQNEAQ (reference sequence). V was shortened by 4 bases and J by 7 bases, with 14 bases between the two germline ends. CDR3 sequence: CASSYEGGRQPQHF. The DNA for the CDR3 is TGTGCCAGCAGCTACGAGGGGGGAAGACAGCCCCAGCATTTT.

The rearrangement links TRBV7-9 to TRBJ2-7; TRBD1 matches at 7 bases. CDR3 length equals 15 residues. Trimming at V came to 3 bases and at J to 0 bases, leaving 5 bases not matched to a gene. Germline V gene sequence: CDR1 SEHNR, CDR2 FQNEAQ (reference sequence). The CDR3 coding sequence is TGTGCCAGCAGCTTCGGGCAGGGGGTCTCCTACGAGCAGTACTTC. Translation: CASSFGQGVSYEQYF.

V is TRBV27 and J is TRBJ1-6; a weak D match, TRBD1 (5 bases). Germline CDR1 and CDR2: MNHEY and SMNVEV (reference sequence). The CDR3 consists of 14 residues. The V end was cut by 6 bases, the J end by 4 bases, with 10 bases between. The CDR3 spells CASRRGDYNSPLHF. CDR3 bases: TGTGCCAGCAGGCGAGGGGATTATAATTCACCCCTCCACTTT.

The chain combines TRBV27 with TRBJ2-5; D possibly uses TRBD1 or TRBD2 (5 bases each). From germline, CDR1 is MNHEY and CDR2 SMNVEV (reference sequence). The V and J ends lost 6 bases and 1 base respectively, with 15 bases between them. This CDR3 is built from 15 residues. CDR3 sequence: CASRGAERGQETQYF. In DNA, the CDR3 is TGTGCCAGCAGGGGTGCCGAGAGGGGCCAAGAGACCCAGTACTTC.

This chain links TRBV5-4 with TRBJ2-5; tentative D call: TRBD1 (6 bases). Germline V gene lookup returns CDR1 SGHNT and CDR2 YYREEE (reference sequence). V was shortened by 3 bases and J by 3 bases, with 18 bases between the two germline ends. The CDR3 runs 16 residues. The CDR3: CASSSPMQGRKETQYF. Written as DNA, the CDR3 is TGTGCCAGCAGCTCACCTATGCAGGGGAGAAAAGAGACCCAGTACTTC.

The genes are TRBV6-9 and TRBJ2-3; 7 bases align to TRBD2. Trimming removed 3 bases from V and 1 base from J; junction bases left unmatched: 19. This CDR3 region has 20 residues. Germline loops: CDR1 MNHGY, CDR2 SVAAGI. The CDR3 DNA sequence: TGTGCCAGCAGTTACGGTCTAACGGTCCTGGGGAGCGGGGGCACAGATACGCAGTATTTT. Amino acid sequence: CASSYGLTVLGSGGTDTQYF.

The V gene is TRBV5-1, the J gene TRBJ2-1, with 12 bases lining up with TRBD2. Germline lookup yields CDR1 SGHRS and CDR2 YFSETQ. The trim removed 3 bases at V and 0 bases at J, leaving 10 bases unmatched. There are 19 residues in the CDR3. This CDR3 is CASSYLTSGGLSSYNEQFF. DNA for the CDR3: TGCGCCAGCAGCTATTTGACTAGCGGGGGACTAAGCTCCTACAATGAGCAGTTCTTC.

This rearrangement joins TRBV29-1 to TRBJ1-2; D not resolved. The length of the CDR3 is 9 residues. V lost 6 bases and J lost 3, with 2 bases in between. Germline loops: CDR1 SQVTM, CDR2 ANQGSEA. CDR3 loop: CSVDYGYTF. DNA of the CDR3: TGCAGCGTGGACTATGGCTACACCTTC.